The T cell receptor (beta chain) under discussion was sequenced for a study of shared clonotypes between healthy human individuals. For each subset, genomic DNA was distributed in equal portions over several immunoSEQ plates. Profiling relied on immunoSEQ multiplex PCR, and the TCRdb table lists in-frame clones only, not all of them. Among approximately 500,000 clones listed, roughly 80% were seen once. Germline-derived CDR1 and CDR2 are SGHAT and FQNNGV. The V gene lost 5 bases and the J gene lost 0 bases, with 8 bases spanning the gap. The CDR3 covers 14 residues. Every one of the donors was a Caucasian adult that lived in Nashville, Tennessee.

The chain has TRBV11-2 and TRBJ2-4, with D tentatively TRBD2 (5 bases). Sequenced: PBMCs. The source is a woman aged 40 to 50 in good health. Some clones in this sample may be carry-over from other donors' samples. DNA for the CDR3: TGTGCCAGCAGCCCAGGACTAGCCAAAAACATTCAGTACTTC. Translating it yields CASSPGLAKNIQYF.